This T cell receptor beta chain was sequenced in a study of OX40 agonist ivuxolimab in advanced cancers. Study-wide results and limits: The mean number of expanded clones was higher in CD8+ T cells than in CD4+.

Blood sampling took place at baseline, cycle 4 day 1, and cycle 7 day 1. V gave up 2 bases and J gave up 5 bases; unmatched junction bases: 3. The CDR3 runs 15 residues. In germline, CDR1 is MGHDK, CDR2 SYGVNS. Sequenced by immunoSEQ multiplex PCR; TCRdb stores in-frame clones only, minus some. The sample comprises around 72,000 clones, 75% to 90% of which are singletons, and about an eighth rests with the top ten. As regards this clone: As yet, its antigen is unknown.

The TCR comes from an adult with an advanced solid tumor such as melanoma, head and neck, liver or kidney cancer. The chain combines TRBV25-1 with TRBJ1-4; 9 bases are shared with TRBD1. Specimen: CD4+ or CD8+ T cells sorted from blood, collected in a trial of the OX40 agonist ivuxolimab. The CDR3, as DNA: TGTGCCAGCAGTGAACACAGGGGGCTGAATGAAAAACTGTTTTTT. Protein product: CASSEHRGLNEKLFF.